The source of this TCR beta chain is a study of blood T cell repertoires in COVID-19. The CDR3 is 13 amino acids. Per germline, CDR1 SGHRS and CDR2 YFSETQ. The ends were cut back, 6 bases at V and 4 bases at J, with 14 bases in the middle. Clones were sequenced by immunoSEQ multiplex PCR, and TCRdb holds only the in-frame ones, with some missing. The profile shows some 130,000 clones, 70% to 90% of them singletons. The receptor was isolated from a man aged 50 to 60 with acute or convalescent COVID-19. Material for sequencing was peripheral blood. The chain links TRBV5-1 to TRBJ2-7, with a tentative D call TRBD1 (6 bases). The CDR3: CASNRDPDYEQYF. CDR3 sequence (DNA): TGCGCCAGCAACAGGGATCCCGATTACGAGCAGTACTTC.